One T cell receptor beta chain is described in this entry. These data come from a study of blood T cell repertoires in COVID-19. Looking at the study overall: Donors in the United States, Italy and Spain gave samples during acute or convalescent COVID-19. PBMCs, B-cell-depleted T cells, or T cells were the source of the cDNA or gDNA that made up the material.

V was cut by 1 base and J by 5 bases, with 5 bases left in between. The CDR3 spans 12 residues. Germline lookup yields CDR1 LNHDA and CDR2 SQIVND (reference sequence). Original handling: Amplification of reference gene primers provided the estimated nucleated cell counts. Some clones are missing from TCRdb's copy, which holds only in-frame ones; the method was immunoSEQ multiplex PCR. The D gene and trimming were derived from the DNA, and the V and J assignments and clone size from that table. The sample contains fewer than 250,000 clones, roughly 80% of which appear only once. The sequenced sample consisted of peripheral blood. The V and J genes are TRBV19 and TRBJ1-2, with no clear D. The TCR was taken from a woman between 35 and 50 years old with active or convalescent COVID-19. The CDR3 is CASSIAGYGYTF. The CDR3 DNA reads TGTGCCAGTAGTATAGCGGGTTATGGCTACACCTTC. Filled out from reference TRBV19 and TRBJ1-2, the complete variable domain reads DGGITQSPKYLFRKEGQNVTLSCEQNLNHDAMYWYRQDPGQGLRLIYYSQIVNDFQKGDIAEGYSVSREKKESFPLTVTSAQKNPTAFYLCASSIAGYGYTFGSGTRLTVV.